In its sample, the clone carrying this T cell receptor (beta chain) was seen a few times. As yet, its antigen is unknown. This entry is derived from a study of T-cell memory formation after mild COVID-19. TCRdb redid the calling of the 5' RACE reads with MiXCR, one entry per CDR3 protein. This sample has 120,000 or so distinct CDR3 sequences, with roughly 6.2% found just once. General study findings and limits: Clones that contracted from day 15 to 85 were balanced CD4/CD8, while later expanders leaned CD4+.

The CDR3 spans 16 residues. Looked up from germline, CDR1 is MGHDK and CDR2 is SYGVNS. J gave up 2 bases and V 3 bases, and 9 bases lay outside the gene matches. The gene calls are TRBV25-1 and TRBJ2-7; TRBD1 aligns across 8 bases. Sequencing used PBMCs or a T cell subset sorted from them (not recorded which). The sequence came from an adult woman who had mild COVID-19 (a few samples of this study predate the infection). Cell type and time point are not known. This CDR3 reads CASSESGGSITYEQYF. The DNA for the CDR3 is TGTGCCAGCAGTGAGTCAGGGGGCTCAATCACCTACGAGCAGTACTTC.